This T cell receptor (beta chain) was identified during a study of cytomegalovirus exposure and HLA in healthy donors. Regarding the study as a whole: Subsequent analysis of the 120 or so validation repertoires found a tendency for first-cohort TCR clusters to co-occur. Using the classifier, cytomegalovirus status was reportedly diagnosed with high specificity and sensitivity. The study designated about 160 TCR beta chains cytomegalovirus-associated. Through in vitro validation, three CMV-associated chains were shown to be specific for CMV antigens.

For this clone: What it binds is unknown.

This CDR3 is 17 amino acids long. After removal of 3 bases from V and 5 bases from J, the junction contained 10 bases not matched to a gene. Germline-derived CDR1 and CDR2 are SGDLS and YYNGEE. Method: immunoSEQ multiplex PCR; TCRdb's copy keeps in-frame clones and lacks some. The table lists 250,000 to 300,000 clones, just over 85% of them singletons. This sequence was found in a young woman in good health and CMV-seronegative. The chain recombines TRBV9 with TRBJ2-1, with TRBD2 matching over 11 bases. Input material: PBMCs. CDR3 sequence (DNA): TGTGCCAGCAGCGCGCCATTAGCGGGGGGGCACGACAATGAGCAGTTCTTC. As protein: CASSAPLAGGHDNEQFF. Combining the CDR3 with reference TRBV9 and TRBJ2-1 gives the whole variable domain DSGVTQTPKHLITATGQRVTLRCSPRSGDLSVYWYQQSLDQGLQFLIQYYNGEERAKGNILERFSAQQFPDLHSELNLSSLELGDSALYFCASSAPLAGGHDNEQFFGPGTRLTVL.